These T cell receptor beta chains were read from a single sample in a study of CXCR3-negative and CXCR3-positive naive CD8 T cells. Using the 5' RACE reads, TCRdb records one entry per CDR3 protein without DNA. Recorded for this sample: 60,000 to 65,000 distinct CDR3 sequences. The sample was naive CXCR3+ CD8+ T cells from blood. These receptors were obtained from a human donor in good health. Some clones in this sample may be carry-over from other donors' samples. Both conserved end residues are part of each CDR3.

cdr3_aa cdr3_length j_call v_call
CSAGGPREGTQYF 13 TRBJ2-5 TRBV29-1
CASSVGDGYTF 11 TRBJ1-2 TRBV2
CSARTDDRGDSGELFF 16 TRBJ2-2 TRBV20-1
CASSLGRGYNEQFF 14 TRBJ2-1 TRBV27
CASSLIRETQYF 12 TRBJ2-5 TRBV7-9
CASSEGQGNTGELFF 15 TRBJ2-2 TRBV10-1
CASSFFMTGNTEAFF 15 TRBJ1-1 TRBV5-1
CASSPYPSNEQFF 13 TRBJ2-1 TRBV7-2
CSVEGPEAHVLSSYNEQFF 19 TRBJ2-1 TRBV29-1
CSAFLRDSNEAFF 13 TRBJ1-1 TRBV29-1
CASSFFDHQPQHF 13 TRBJ1-5 TRBV5-6
CASSLADSYEQYF 13 TRBJ2-7 TRBV7-7
CASSPDLAKNIQYF 14 TRBJ2-4 TRBV6-5
CASSRDRGLRQPQHF 15 TRBJ1-5 TRBV12-3/TRBV12-4
CASSYRGTEETQYF 14 TRBJ2-5 TRBV6-5
CASSYSLQGEQYF 13 TRBJ2-7 TRBV6-5
CASMGDGVAHEQYF 14 TRBJ2-7 TRBV4-2
CASSRTGTQPYEQYF 15 TRBJ2-7 TRBV7-8
CASSLSGTGRYYEQYF 16 TRBJ2-7 TRBV11-2
CASSLFRTSGSLSFTDTQYF 20 TRBJ2-3 TRBV28
CASSSDGAPEAFF 13 TRBJ1-1 TRBV27
CASSVVGDSYEQYF 14 TRBJ2-7 TRBV9
CASSPTIEGMTDTQYF 16 TRBJ2-3 TRBV7-6
CASRARLNQPQHF 13 TRBJ1-5 TRBV6-4
CASTPPGGTYEQYF 14 TRBJ2-7 TRBV5-5
CASSLSGGSRISTDTQYF 18 TRBJ2-3 TRBV27
CASSIFGSGGTEAFF 15 TRBJ1-1 TRBV19
CASSLPGFTDTQYF 14 TRBJ2-3 TRBV7-9
CASSEASGSPGAEQFF 16 TRBJ2-1 TRBV6-4
CASSLYPESSGNTIYF 16 TRBJ1-3 TRBV5-1
CASSRPGTLPYEQYF 15 TRBJ2-7 TRBV7-6
CSAPRLAGGLTAGELFF 17 TRBJ2-2 TRBV20-1
CASSGTITGELFF 13 TRBJ2-2 TRBV19
CASSLVTGLNTEAFF 15 TRBJ1-1 TRBV7-9
CSVGDESRASTDTQYF 16 TRBJ2-3 TRBV29-1
CASSLTGREQYF 12 TRBJ2-7 TRBV5-1
CASSFSGGASLSSYNEQFF 19 TRBJ2-1 TRBV7-9
CASSHSTSGQGDGNTIYF 18 TRBJ1-3 TRBV2
CASSRTSTDTQYF 13 TRBJ2-3 TRBV14
CASSPMGSNEQFF 13 TRBJ2-1 TRBV4-3
CASSNEVGGLGNQPQHF 17 TRBJ1-5 TRBV4-1